This T cell receptor (beta chain) comes out of a study of cytomegalovirus exposure and HLA in healthy donors. Study-level findings and limits: Reports described diagnosis of cytomegalovirus status by the classifier as highly specific and sensitive. According to the study, roughly 180 TCR beta chains were cytomegalovirus-associated. Later, an analysis found that TCR clusters from the first cohort tended to co-occur in the 120 validation repertoires. Some public TCRs appeared in many individuals, while most sequences were rare.

With V trimmed by 6 bases and J by 6 bases, 6 bases remained unmatched. The germline V gene has CDR1 LNHDA and CDR2 SQIVND (reference sequence). This CDR3 is 14 amino acids long. The table came from immunoSEQ multiplex PCR; TCRdb's copy has only in-frame clones and leaves some out. This sample has under 200,000 clones, with roughly 86% found just once. This clone was seen a few times. Its antigen is currently unknown. The sequencing sample was made of PBMCs. The source is a man between 18 and 29 years old in good health and CMV-seropositive. This sequence joins TRBV19 and TRBJ1-5; 9 bases are shared with TRBD1. The CDR3 reads CASRGGQGSQPQHF. The CDR3 nucleotides read TGTGCCAGTAGGGGGGGACAGGGAAGTCAGCCCCAGCATTTT.